Below, 31 T cell receptor beta chains from the same sample are listed, as sequenced in a study of identical twins' blood T cells. Using its own MiXCR run on the 5' RACE reads, TCRdb lists one record per CDR3 protein. The sample lists 350,000 to 450,000 distinct CDR3 sequences; about 28% were seen once. The sample comprised PBMCs. These receptors were collected from a woman aged 18-55 years in good health.

This sequence joins TRBV12-3 or TRBV12-4 and TRBJ2-2; D is possibly TRBD1 (6 bases). The CDR3 consists of 12 residues. V lost 5 bases to trimming and J lost 7 bases, with 8 bases between them. CDR3 coding DNA: TGTGCCAGCAGTCGACAGGACGGGGAGCTGTTTTTT. It codes for CASSRQDGELFF.

This clonotype was counted a few times. CDR3 protein: CASSPEGYNEKLFF. CDR3 sequence (DNA): TGCGCCAGCAGCCCCGAAGGCTATAATGAAAAACTGTTTTTT. This rearrangement joins TRBV5-1 to TRBJ1-4, with D hard to call. The germline V gene encodes CDR1 SGHRS and CDR2 YFSETQ. The CDR3 length is 14 residues. V was cut by 4 bases and J by 4 bases, with 11 bases left in between.

This chain connects TRBV5-1 to TRBJ2-3; D is undetermined. The germline V and J ends were trimmed by 7 bases and 0 bases, with 12 bases remaining between them. CDR3 length equals 14 residues. Per the germline V gene, CDR1 is SGHRS and CDR2 is YFSETQ. The CDR3 DNA follows: TGCGCCAGCTCGCCGAGTACCAGCACAGATACGCAGTATTTT. Amino acid sequence: CASSPSTSTDTQYF.

This sequence joins TRBV20-1 and TRBJ2-3, with a weak D call TRBD2 (5 bases). V lost 0 bases to trimming and J lost 1 base, with 14 bases between them. The CDR3 consists of 16 residues. Looked up from germline, CDR1 is DFQATT and CDR2 is SNEGSKA (reference sequence). The CDR3 DNA reads as TGCAGTGCTAGAGATTGGCGGCTGGAGGGCACAGATACGCAGTATTTT. Its protein is CSARDWRLEGTDTQYF.

This clonotype was seen more than once but under ten times. The chain couples TRBV20-1 to TRBJ2-3; D may correspond to TRBD1 or TRBD2 (5 bases each). V was pared by 3 bases and J by 5 bases, with 15 bases between. The CDR3 runs to 14 residues. Germline V gives CDR1 DFQATT, CDR2 SNEGSKA (reference sequence). The CDR3 nucleotides are TGCAGTGCTAGGTCACTGGGACGGGAAGATACGCAGTATTTT. Encoded protein: CSARSLGREDTQYF.

A few counts support this clonotype. CDR3 in amino acids: CSVGALARPGQGNYGYTF. CDR3 DNA: TGCAGCGTTGGCGCCCTAGCTCGGCCTGGACAGGGAAACTATGGCTACACCTTC. The chain employs TRBV29-1 and TRBJ1-2, with TRBD1 identical over 8 bases. Germline CDR1 is SQVTM and CDR2 is ANQGSEA. V was clipped by 4 bases and J by 2 bases; unmatched bases: 18. The CDR3 runs to 18 residues.

J is TRBJ1-5 and V is TRBV11-2; 10 positions match TRBD1. CDR1 is SGHAT and CDR2 is FQNNGV in the germline V gene. The CDR3 runs 13 residues. V was pared by 5 bases and J by 7 bases, with 2 bases of the junction left unmatched. Here the CDR3 reads CASSMDRGQPQHF. The CDR3 DNA sequence: TGTGCCAGCAGCATGGACAGGGGGCAGCCCCAGCATTTT.

This chain links TRBV3-1 with TRBJ1-1; a possible D gene is TRBD1 (5 bases). V lost 3 bases and J lost 1, with 15 bases in between. The V gene's germline CDR1 is LGHDT and CDR2 YNNKEL (reference sequence). CDR3 length equals 16 residues. In DNA, the CDR3 is TGTGCCAGCAGCCAGGTCCTCGGGGCAACGAACACTGAAGCTTTCTTT. Translated, it gives CASSQVLGATNTEAFF.

This clonotype was seen a handful of times. V usage is TRBV6-1 and J usage is TRBJ2-3; 8 bases line up with TRBD1. The trim removed 5 bases at V and 7 bases at J, leaving 14 bases unmatched. The CDR3 is made up of 16 amino acids. Germline assignment: CDR1 MNHNS and CDR2 SASEGT. In DNA, the CDR3 is TGTGCCAGCAGTCCCGGGACAGGCCGTTTTTGGCATACGCAGTATTTT. Protein sequence: CASSPGTGRFWHTQYF.

This chain links TRBV5-1 with TRBJ1-1; TRBD1 matches at 9 bases. The V and J ends lost 3 bases and 3 bases, in that order; junction bases with no gene match: 3. Germline V CDR1 and CDR2: SGHRS, YFSETQ. The CDR3 is 14 amino acids. CDR3 bases: TGCGCCAGCAGCTGGACAGGGGCCGACACTGAAGCTTTCTTT. It encodes CASSWTGADTEAFF.

V and J are TRBV18 and TRBJ2-1, with D perhaps TRBD1 (5 bases). The germline V and J ends were trimmed by 8 bases and 3 bases, with 17 bases remaining between them. The CDR3 has 15 amino acids. The germline gives CDR1 KGHSH, CDR2 LQKENI. The CDR3 protein is CASLPAGFGYNEQFF. The CDR3 DNA reads TGTGCCAGCCTACCGGCAGGGTTCGGCTACAATGAGCAGTTCTTC. Combining the CDR3 with reference TRBV18 and TRBJ2-1 gives the whole variable domain NAGVMQNPRHLVRRRGQEARLRCSPMKGHSHVYWYRQLPEEGLKFMVYLQKENIIDESGMPKERFSAEFPKEGPSILRIQQVVRGDSAAYFCASLPAGFGYNEQFFGPGTRLTVL.

The chain joins TRBV7-9 to TRBJ2-3; D uncertain. Trimming removed 3 bases at V and 5 bases at J, with 9 bases between. The CDR3 extends over 13 amino acids. Germline CDR1 is SEHNR and CDR2 is FQNEAQ (reference sequence). CDR3 residues: CASSFRGKDTQYF. The CDR3 region has the DNA TGTGCCAGCAGCTTCCGAGGAAAAGATACGCAGTATTTT.

This clonotype was recorded many times. This chain links TRBV20-1 with TRBJ1-2; D unresolved. Trimming pared 6 bases from V and 8 bases from J, leaving 19 bases between. The CDR3 loop spans 13 amino acids. Germline lookup yields CDR1 DFQATT and CDR2 SNEGSKA (reference sequence). CDR3 loop: CSAKRTDDVGYTF. As DNA, the CDR3 is TGCAGTGCGAAACGGACTGACGACGTAGGCTACACCTTC.

This clonotype was observed a few times. The chain recombines TRBV20-1 with TRBJ2-1; 14 bases match TRBD2. This CDR3 has 14 amino acids. Losses at the gene ends were 5 bases for V and 4 bases for J; bases not matched to a gene: 1. Per the germline V gene, CDR1 is DFQATT and CDR2 is SNEGSKA (reference sequence). CDR3: CSAWTSGGYNEQFF. CDR3 nucleotides: TGCAGTGCTTGGACTAGCGGGGGGTACAATGAGCAGTTCTTC.

This clonotype was found many times. The V and J genes are TRBV10-3 and TRBJ1-3, with 9 bases that match TRBD1. Germline V gene lookup returns CDR1 ENHRY and CDR2 SYGVKD. The CDR3 covers 15 residues. Trimming at V came to 6 bases and at J to 0 bases, leaving 3 bases not matched to a gene. The CDR3 DNA sequence: TGTGCCATCAGGGGGACAGGGTCCTCTGGAAACACCATATATTTT. Its protein product is CAIRGTGSSGNTIYF.

The rearrangement joins TRBV6-5 to TRBJ2-1; maybe TRBD1 (6 bases). Trimming shortened V by 6 bases and J by 8 bases, and 17 bases separated the two germline ends. From germline, CDR1 is MNHEY and CDR2 SVGAGI. The CDR3 has 14 amino acids. The CDR3 reads CASSPSGQFYEQFF. CDR3 DNA: TGTGCCAGCAGCCCCTCCGGACAGTTCTATGAGCAGTTCTTC.

This clonotype was seen a handful of times. The chain recombines TRBV3-1 with TRBJ2-7, with a tentative D call TRBD2 (6 bases). The germline V gene encodes CDR1 LGHDT and CDR2 YNNKEL (reference sequence). The V and J ends lost 4 bases and 3 bases respectively, with 13 bases between them. This CDR3 is 14 amino acids long. The CDR3 sequence is CASSRGDFNYEQYF. The CDR3 DNA sequence: TGTGCCAGCAGCCGGGGGGACTTCAACTACGAGCAGTACTTC.

J is TRBJ2-3 and V is TRBV20-1; 11 positions match TRBD2. V was clipped by 7 bases and J by 3 bases; unmatched bases: 9. CDR1 and CDR2 from the germline V gene are DFQATT and SNEGSKA (reference sequence). The CDR3 sequence is 15 residues long. CDR3 DNA: TGCAGTGTTAGCGGGAGGGCCACGGGGACAGATACGCAGTATTTT. Its translation: CSVSGRATGTDTQYF.

The chain carries TRBV5-5 and TRBJ1-2; D is ambiguous. V dropped 2 bases and J dropped 8 bases, with 13 bases sitting between them. The CDR3 loop spans 13 amino acids. CDR1 is SGHKS, CDR2 YYEKEE, per germline (reference sequence). The CDR3 coding sequence is TGTGCCAGCAGCTTTGGGAGGGAGTGGGGCTACACCTTC. The encoded protein is CASSFGREWGYTF.

This clonotype has only a few counts. The V and J genes are TRBV5-1 and TRBJ2-1, with TRBD2 matching over 8 bases. The CDR3 has 16 residues. J was trimmed by 8 bases and V by 0 bases; bases with no gene match: 10. Germline V gives CDR1 SGHRS, CDR2 YFSETQ. The CDR3 sequence is CASSLALAGYPDEQFF. The CDR3 DNA sequence: TGCGCCAGCAGCTTGGCCCTAGCGGGTTATCCAGATGAGCAGTTCTTC.

This clonotype was recorded at least ten times. The chain links TRBV6-1 to TRBJ1-1; D unclear. The CDR3 runs to 12 residues. Trimming shortened V by 1 base and J by 2 bases, and 2 bases separated the two germline ends. Germline CDR1 reads MNHNS; CDR2 reads SASEGT. Here the CDR3 DNA reads TGTGCCAGCAGTGAAGGAAACACTGAAGCTTTCTTT. It yields the protein CASSEGNTEAFF.

The genes are TRBV6-2 or TRBV6-3 and TRBJ1-5, with D possibly TRBD1 on 6 matching bases. The CDR3 sequence is 15 residues long. The germline CDR1 and CDR2 sequences are MNHEY and SVGEGT. Trimming took off 6 bases at V and 5 bases at J, with 17 bases between the two ends. The CDR3 loop is CASRKQGNFYQPQHF. The CDR3 DNA reads TGTGCCAGCAGGAAACAGGGAAATTTTTATCAGCCCCAGCATTTT.

The sample holds one count of this clonotype. A read error is possible here, since a much larger clone lies one base away. The chain uses TRBV29-1 and TRBJ1-4, with TRBD1 matching 9 bases. The CDR3 sequence is 13 residues long. Germline values: CDR1 SQVTM, CDR2 ANQGSEA. The CDR3 reads CIVEGGTGRKLFF. In nucleotides, the CDR3 is TGCATCGTTGAAGGAGGGACAGGGAGGAAACTGTTTTTT.

Many counts were recorded for this clonotype. The chain carries TRBV9 and TRBJ2-3; tentative D call: TRBD2 (5 bases). The length of the CDR3 is 16 residues. Trimming removed 0 bases from V and 0 bases from J, with 11 bases in between. The V gene's germline CDR1 is SGDLS and CDR2 YYNGEE. The CDR3 bases are TGTGCCAGCAGCGTAGATCGAGGGCTGAGCACAGATACGCAGTATTTT. Translated, it gives CASSVDRGLSTDTQYF.

In its sample, this clonotype was seen many times. J is TRBJ2-1 and V is TRBV20-1, with no clear D. The germline V and J ends were trimmed by 3 bases and 4 bases, with 4 bases remaining between them. CDR1 is DFQATT and CDR2 is SNEGSKA in the germline V gene (reference sequence). The CDR3 runs 11 residues. The CDR3 loop reads CSASGYNEQFF. The CDR3 DNA reads as TGCAGTGCTAGCGGGTACAATGAGCAGTTCTTC.

Comments on this clonotype: This may come from a read error, since a much larger clone is one base off. The chain links TRBV2 to TRBJ2-7; D is ambiguous. The CDR3 runs 13 residues. CDR1 is SNHLY and CDR2 is FYNNEI in the germline V gene. V was clipped by 7 bases and J by 0 bases, with 10 bases between them. CDR3 coding DNA: TGTGCCAGCAATTTTCACAACTCCTACGAGCAGTACTTC. It codes for CASNFHNSYEQYF.

The rearrangement joins TRBV20-1 to TRBJ2-5; 10 positions agree with TRBD2. This CDR3 contains 19 residues. Germline assignment: CDR1 DFQATT and CDR2 SNEGSKA (reference sequence). The V gene end was trimmed by 0 bases and the J gene end by 7 bases; junction bases not matched to a gene: 20. The CDR3, as DNA: TGCAGTGCTAGAGATAGGAGCGGGAGGGCGATAAAATTTGATGGGACCCAGTACTTC. Encoded protein: CSARDRSGRAIKFDGTQYF.

This clonotype was picked up many times. The genes are TRBV27 and TRBJ2-3; D gene ambiguous. The germline V gene has CDR1 MNHEY and CDR2 SMNVEV (reference sequence). The V end was cut by 9 bases, the J end by 5 bases, with 24 bases between. CDR3 length equals 16 residues. CDR3 sequence (DNA): TGTGCCAGTAATGTAGGCACCGCGCCGAGTGGAGATACGCAGTATTTT. Protein: CASNVGTAPSGDTQYF.

This clonotype was seen many times. The rearrangement links TRBV7-9 to TRBJ1-1, with a possible D match to TRBD1 (5 bases). V lost 5 bases to trimming and J lost 6 bases, with 13 bases between them. Per the germline V gene, CDR1 is SEHNR and CDR2 is FQNEAQ (reference sequence). CDR3 length equals 13 residues. CDR3: CASSPSRVPEAFF. Here the CDR3 DNA reads TGTGCCAGCAGCCCGTCCAGGGTCCCTGAAGCTTTCTTT. Using reference TRBV7-9 and TRBJ1-1 for the parts outside the CDR3, the full variable domain is DTGVSQNPRHKITKRGQNVTFRCDPISEHNRLYWYRQTLGQGPEFLTYFQNEAQLEKSRLLSDRFSAERPKGSFSTLEIQRTEQGDSAMYLCASSPSRVPEAFFGQGTRLTVV.

V gene TRBV30 combines with J gene TRBJ2-1; D may be TRBD1 (5 bases). V was pared by 5 bases and J by 7 bases, with 18 bases between. CDR3 length equals 14 residues. Germline V CDR1 and CDR2: GTSNPN, SVGIG (reference sequence). The CDR3 DNA sequence: TGTGCCTGGGTCCTTGGGGCTGGCTGGAATGAGCAGTTCTTC. This codes for CAWVLGAGWNEQFF.

This clonotype appeared a few times. This rearrangement joins TRBV7-8 to TRBJ2-7; 10 positions agree with TRBD1. Germline V CDR1 and CDR2: SGHVS, FQNEAQ. This CDR3 has 17 residues. V gave up 2 bases and J gave up 3 bases; unmatched junction bases: 10. This CDR3 is CASSLRLIGTGVYEQYF. DNA for the CDR3: TGTGCCAGCAGCTTACGCCTCATCGGGACAGGGGTCTACGAGCAGTACTTC. Complete variable domain (other parts from reference TRBV7-8 and TRBJ2-7): GAGVSQSPRYKVAKRGQDVALRCDPISGHVSLFWYQQALGQGPEFLTYFQNEAQLDKSGLPSDRFFAERPEGSVSTLKIQRTQQEDSAVYLCASSLRLIGTGVYEQYFGPGTRLTVT.